These T cell receptor beta chains were read from a single sample in a study of cytomegalovirus exposure and HLA in healthy donors. The data were produced by immunoSEQ multiplex PCR, yet TCRdb's version contains in-frame clones alone and is incomplete. The sample shows 200,000 to 250,000 clones, and about 1% sits with its ten largest clones. The sample consisted of PBMCs. These receptor sequences come from a girl aged 2 to 10 in good health and CMV-seropositive. CDR3s include the opening cysteine and the closing phenylalanine or tryptophan. A D gene is named only where the DNA matches it firmly.

d_call j_call cdr3_length v_call cdr3_nt cdr3_aa
. TRBJ1-1 14 TRBV5-1 TGCGCCAGCAGCTCCCGGACAGTTAACACTGAAGCTTTCTTT CASSSRTVNTEAFF
TRBD1 TRBJ1-2 14 TRBV5-6 TGTGCCAGCAGCATAGGGGGCAGTCCCTATGGCTACACCTTC CASSIGGSPYGYTF
TRBD1 TRBJ2-7 15 TRBV4-2 TGTGCCAGCAGCCAAGGGGACAGGGGATGGTTCGAGCAGTACTTC CASSQGDRGWFEQYF
. TRBJ2-3 13 TRBV11-3 TGTGCCAGCAGCTCCGCCTACGCAGATACGCAGTATTTT CASSSAYADTQYF
. TRBJ2-4 15 TRBV5-3 TGTGCCAGAAGCTCGGGAGTTTTAGCCAAAAACATTCAGTACTTC CARSSGVLAKNIQYF
. TRBJ1-1 13 TRBV18 TGTGCCAGCTCCCGCTCTACAGGGCTTGAAGCTTTCTTT CASSRSTGLEAFF
TRBD2 TRBJ2-5 16 TRBV5-1 TGCGCCAGCAGCGGGGGACTAGCGGCCCTTGGGGAGACCCAGTACTTC CASSGGLAALGETQYF
TRBD1 TRBJ1-6 17 TRBV15 TGTGCCACCAGCAGAGACACCCTGAGGGGGCCGGATTCACCCCTCCACTTT CATSRDTLRGPDSPLHF
. TRBJ1-1 11 TRBV28 TGTGCCAGCAGTTTACCGGGAATGGCTTTCTTT CASSLPGMAFF
TRBD1 TRBJ2-4 15 TRBV5-4 TGTGCCAGCAGCTCTCTACAGGGGGCTGGTGACATTCAGTACTTC CASSSLQGAGDIQYF
. TRBJ1-1 13 TRBV27 TGTGCCACCGCACTTAATAGGAACACTGAAGCTTTCTTT CATALNRNTEAFF
. TRBJ2-2 14 TRBV9 TGTGCCAGCAGCGACAGGGTTGGCACCGGGGAGCTGTTTTTT CASSDRVGTGELFF
TRBD2 TRBJ2-2 15 TRBV13 TGTGCCAGCAGCTCGGGACTAGCGGGGCCCGGGGAGCTGTTTTTT CASSSGLAGPGELFF
TRBD1 TRBJ2-3 18 TRBV30 TGTGCCTGGACACCCCTTCCCCCCTCAGGGGGACCACAAGGGACGCAGTATTTT CAWTPLPPSGGPQGTQYF
. TRBJ1-5 15 TRBV28 TGTGCCAGCAGTTTACTCGGGGGGGTTTATCAGCCCCAGCATTTT CASSLLGGVYQPQHF
. TRBJ2-7 18 TRBV4-2 TGTGCCAGCAGCCAAGATAAATCCATTTCGGGGTACGGCTACGAGCAGTACTTC CASSQDKSISGYGYEQYF
. TRBJ1-3 17 TRBV15 TGTGCCACCAGCAGAGATCCGACAGGCCCACTTGGAAACACCATATATTTT CATSRDPTGPLGNTIYF
TRBD1 TRBJ2-7 11 TRBV11-2 TGTGCCAGCAGCACAACAGGGGGACAATACTTC CASSTTGGQYF
TRBD1 TRBJ2-7 15 TRBV6-6 TGTGCCAGCAGTCCCGGGACAGGGAAGTCCTACGAGCAGTACTTC CASSPGTGKSYEQYF
TRBD1 TRBJ2-1 16 TRBV27 TGTGCCAGCAGTTTTCGCCGGGACAGAACCGGCAATGAGCAGTTCTTC CASSFRRDRTGNEQFF
. TRBJ1-1 16 TRBV28 TGTGCCACCCACCGGGAGGGGAAGAGCTTGAACACTGAAGCTTTCTTT CATHREGKSLNTEAFF
. TRBJ2-2 15 TRBV7-2 TGTGCCAGCACCATGAGGGTCGGGAACACCGGGGAGCTGTTTTTT CASTMRVGNTGELFF
TRBD1 TRBJ2-1 16 TRBV4-1 TGCGCCAGCAGCCAAGCCGGGACAGGGGATCCCAATGAGCAGTTCTTC CASSQAGTGDPNEQFF
. TRBJ2-1 18 TRBV29-1 TGCAGCGTTGAGCAGAAACCCACAGGCCAACTGGGCTTCGGTGAGCAGTTCTTC CSVEQKPTGQLGFGEQFF
. TRBJ1-1 14 TRBV15 TGTGCCACCAGCAGAGATCGGGGGAACACTGAAGCTTTCTTT CATSRDRGNTEAFF
TRBD2 TRBJ2-5 11 TRBV30 TGTGCCTGGTTAGCGGGAGGAACCCAGTACTTC CAWLAGGTQYF
TRBD2 TRBJ2-2 15 TRBV6-5 TGTGCCAGCAGTTATAAACTAGCGTACACCGGGGAGCTGTTTTTT CASSYKLAYTGELFF
. TRBJ1-1 13 TRBV6-1 TGTGCCAGCAGTTCCAGGCTTCCCACTGAAGCTTTCTTT CASSSRLPTEAFF
. TRBJ2-5 13 TRBV6-5 TGTGCCAGCAGGCGAGGGAGGCAAGAGACCCAGTACTTC CASRRGRQETQYF
TRBD1 TRBJ1-1 15 TRBV6-4 TGTGCCAGCAGGGACAGGGACTCAGGGCCATATGAAGCTTTCTTT CASRDRDSGPYEAFF
. TRBJ1-2 15 TRBV7-9 TGTGCCAGCAGCCGTCAGGGATCCGGCCTTGGGGCTTACACCTTC CASSRQGSGLGAYTF
. TRBJ1-1 14 TRBV5-4 TGTGCCAGCAGCTCTAGGTTGGGGAACACTGAAGCTTTCTTT CASSSRLGNTEAFF
. TRBJ2-6 13 TRBV28 TGTGCCAGCCAGGATTCTGGGGCCAACGTCCTGACTTTC CASQDSGANVLTF
TRBD2 TRBJ2-7 17 TRBV18 TGTGCCAGCTCAGCGGCCGGGACTAGCGGGAGTAGGTACGAGCAGTACTTC CASSAAGTSGSRYEQYF
TRBD2 TRBJ2-3 16 TRBV5-1 TGCGCCAGCAGCTTGGGCTTAGCGGGAGAAACAGATACGCAGTATTTT CASSLGLAGETDTQYF
TRBD2 TRBJ2-7 16 TRBV5-4 TGTGCCAGCACCGTAGCGGGAGTCCACAGCTCCTACGAGCAGTACTTC CASTVAGVHSSYEQYF
. TRBJ1-1 14 TRBV28 TGTGCCAGCAGTTTTCACTATTTGAACACTGAAGCTTTCTTT CASSFHYLNTEAFF
. TRBJ2-5 13 TRBV7-6 TGTGCCAGCAGCAAGGACTGGGAAGAGACCCAGTACTTC CASSKDWEETQYF
. TRBJ2-1 14 TRBV29-1 TGCAGCGTTGAAGATTCGAACTGGGGGGTGGAGCAGTTCTTC CSVEDSNWGVEQFF
. TRBJ1-2 14 TRBV10-2 TGCGCCAGCAGTGAGTCCTGGACAAGAAAGGGCTACACCTTC CASSESWTRKGYTF
. TRBJ2-3 18 TRBV9 TGTGCCAGCAGCGTAGCGGCTAGCTATCCCTCAGGCACAGATACGCAGTATTTT CASSVAASYPSGTDTQYF
TRBD1 TRBJ1-5 14 TRBV6-5 TGTGCCAGCAGTTCGGGTTACAGGGGACAGCCCCAGCATTTT CASSSGYRGQPQHF
. TRBJ2-7 12 TRBV5-5 TGTGCCAGCAGCTTCTCCTCCTACGAGCAGTACTTC CASSFSSYEQYF
. TRBJ1-5 13 TRBV10-3 TGTGCCATCAGGCCTGAGGGAGGACAGCCCCAGCATTTT CAIRPEGGQPQHF
TRBD1 TRBJ1-5 15 TRBV27 TGTGCCAGCAGTTTAACAGGGGTTTGGTATCAGCCCCAGCATTTT CASSLTGVWYQPQHF
TRBD1 TRBJ1-2 16 TRBV27 TGTGCCAGCAGTTTGTCTCCCGGGACAGGGCTAAGGGGCTACACCTTC CASSLSPGTGLRGYTF
. TRBJ2-4 13 TRBV10-2 TGCGCCGGCAGTGGAAGCGAGGGAAACATTCAGTACTTC CAGSGSEGNIQYF
TRBD1 TRBJ1-6 14 TRBV4-1 TGCGCCAGCAGCCAATCCCGGACAGGTCCACCCCTCCACTTT CASSQSRTGPPLHF
. TRBJ2-1 15 TRBV7-5 TGTGTCAGAAGCTTATCCGGGAGAGGGTACAATGAGCAGTTCTTC CVRSLSGRGYNEQFF